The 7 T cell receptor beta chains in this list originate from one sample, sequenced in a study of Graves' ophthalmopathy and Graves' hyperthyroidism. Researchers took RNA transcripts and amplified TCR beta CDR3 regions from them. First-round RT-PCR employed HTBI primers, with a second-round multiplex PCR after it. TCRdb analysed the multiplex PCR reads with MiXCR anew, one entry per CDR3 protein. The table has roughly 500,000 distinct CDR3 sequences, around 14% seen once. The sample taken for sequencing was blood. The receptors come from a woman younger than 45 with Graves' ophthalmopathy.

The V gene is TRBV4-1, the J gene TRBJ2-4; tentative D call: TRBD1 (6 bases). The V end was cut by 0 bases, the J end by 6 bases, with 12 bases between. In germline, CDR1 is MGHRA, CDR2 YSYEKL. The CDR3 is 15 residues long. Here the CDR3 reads CASSQDRGSVNIQYF. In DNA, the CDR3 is TGCGCCAGCAGCCAAGACAGGGGAAGTGTAAACATTCAGTACTTC.

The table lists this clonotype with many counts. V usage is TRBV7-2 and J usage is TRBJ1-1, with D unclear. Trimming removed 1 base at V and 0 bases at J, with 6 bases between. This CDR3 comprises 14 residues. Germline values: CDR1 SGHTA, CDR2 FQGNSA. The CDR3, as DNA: TGTGCCAGCAGCTTAGAGCAGATGAACACTGAAGCTTTCTTT. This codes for CASSLEQMNTEAFF. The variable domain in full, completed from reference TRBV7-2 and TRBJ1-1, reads GAGVSQSPSNKVTEKGKDVELRCDPISGHTALYWYRQSLGQGLEFLIYFQGNSAPDKSGLPSDRFSAERTGGSVSTLTIQRTQQEDSAVYLCASSLEQMNTEAFFGQGTRLTVV.

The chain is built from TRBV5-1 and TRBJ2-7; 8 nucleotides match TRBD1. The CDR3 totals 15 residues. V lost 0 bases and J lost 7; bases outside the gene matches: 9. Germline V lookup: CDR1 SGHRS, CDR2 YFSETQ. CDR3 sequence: CASSLAEGRGQEQYF. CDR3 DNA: TGCGCCAGCAGCTTGGCCGAGGGCAGGGGGCAAGAGCAGTACTTC.

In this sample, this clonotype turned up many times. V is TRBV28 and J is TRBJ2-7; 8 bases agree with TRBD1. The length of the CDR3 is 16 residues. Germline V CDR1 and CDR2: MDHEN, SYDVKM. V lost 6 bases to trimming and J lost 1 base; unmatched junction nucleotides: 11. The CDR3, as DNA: TGTGCCAGCAGGCCAAGACAGGGGTGGGATTCCTACGAGCAGTACTTC. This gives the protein CASRPRQGWDSYEQYF.

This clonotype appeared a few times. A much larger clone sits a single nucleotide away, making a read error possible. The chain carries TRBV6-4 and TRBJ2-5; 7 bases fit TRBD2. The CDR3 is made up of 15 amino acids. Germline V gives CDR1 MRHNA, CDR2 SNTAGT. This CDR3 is CASSYWGGDQETKYF. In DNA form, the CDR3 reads TGTGCCAGCAGTTACTGGGGGGGGGACCAAGAGACCAAGTACTTC.

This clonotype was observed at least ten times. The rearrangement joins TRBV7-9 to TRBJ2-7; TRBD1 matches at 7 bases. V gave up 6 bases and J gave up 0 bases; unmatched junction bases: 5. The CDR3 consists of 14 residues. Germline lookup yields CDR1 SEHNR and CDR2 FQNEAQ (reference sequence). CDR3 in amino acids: CASSPTGSSYEQYF. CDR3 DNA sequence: TGTGCCAGCAGTCCGACAGGGAGCTCCTACGAGCAGTACTTC.

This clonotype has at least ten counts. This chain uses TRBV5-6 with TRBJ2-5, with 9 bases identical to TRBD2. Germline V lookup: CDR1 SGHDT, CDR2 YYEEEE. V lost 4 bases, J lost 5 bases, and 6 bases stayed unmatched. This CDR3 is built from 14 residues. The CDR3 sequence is CASSVGTSRETQYF. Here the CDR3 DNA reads TGTGCCAGCAGCGTAGGGACTAGCCGGGAGACCCAGTACTTC.